The 11 T cell receptor beta chains below all came from one sample that was sequenced in a study of T-cell reconstitution after alpha-beta-depleted transplantation in children. Preparing the TCRbeta library involved the use of unique molecular identifiers. TCRdb ran MiXCR on the PCR reads and lists one entry per CDR3 protein. The profile shows around 580,000 distinct CDR3 sequences, 23% of them singletons. The sample was PBMCs, mostly from graft donor cells, taken 360 days after TCRalphabeta/CD19-depleted stem cell transplant. The receptors come from a boy younger than two who had a stem cell transplant for acute myeloid leukemia, so the T cells may come from the graft donor.

Only a few counts were recorded for this clonotype. A read error may explain this, as a much larger clone is one base away. The gene calls are TRBV24-1 and TRBJ2-7; D may correspond to TRBD1 or TRBD2 (5 bases each). Germline CDR1 reads KGHDR; CDR2 reads SFDVKD. The CDR3 runs to 12 residues. V was pared by 4 bases and J by 4 bases, with 7 bases between. CDR3 nucleotides: TGTGCCACCAGTGAATGGGGGTACGAGCAGTACTTC. Translation: CATSEWGYEQYF.

The genes are TRBV5-1 and TRBJ2-1; TRBD2 might be the D (5 bases). Per germline, CDR1 SGHRS and CDR2 YFSETQ. The ends were cut back, 2 bases at V and 1 base at J, with 7 bases in the middle. The CDR3 loop spans 14 amino acids. The CDR3 DNA sequence: TGCGCCAGCAGCTTTAGGGAGTCCTACAATGAGCAGTTCTTC. Its protein product is CASSFRESYNEQFF. The variable domain in full, with the rest retrieved from reference TRBV5-1 and TRBJ2-1, is KAGVTQTPRYLIKTRGQQVTLSCSPISGHRSVSWYQQTPGQGLQFLFEYFSETQRNKGNFPGRFSGRQFSNSRSEMNVSTLELGDSALYLCASSFRESYNEQFFGPGTRLTVL.

CDR3 residues: CSCGRSSEDTQYF. The CDR3 coding sequence is TGCAGCTGTGGGCGGTCCTCGGAAGATACGCAGTATTTT. This sequence joins TRBV20-1 and TRBJ2-3; D uncertain. There are 13 residues in the CDR3. In germline, CDR1 is DFQATT, CDR2 SNEGSKA (reference sequence).

The chain combines TRBV4-1 with TRBJ1-2; TRBD1 is a possible D gene (5 bases). The V gene lost 3 bases and the J gene lost 4 bases, with 15 bases spanning the gap. The CDR3 has 15 amino acids. Germline CDR1 reads MGHRA; CDR2 reads YSYEKL. For the CDR3, the DNA is TGCGCCAGCAGCCATGCCTATCGGCAGGGCTATGGCTACACCTTC. This translates into CASSHAYRQGYGYTF.

This clonotype was detected only a few times. V and J are TRBV4-1 and TRBJ2-1; 10 nucleotides agree with TRBD2. Germline CDR1 MGHRA, CDR2 YSYEKL. V lost 0 bases and J lost 6; bases outside the gene matches: 8. CDR3 length: 17 residues. The CDR3 DNA sequence: TGCGCCAGCAGCCAAGAGGTTCGACTAGCGGGTCCCAATGAGCAGTTCTTC. Amino acids: CASSQEVRLAGPNEQFF.

This clonotype appeared many times. V gene TRBV4-3 combines with J gene TRBJ2-3, with D maybe TRBD1 (5 bases). The V gene's germline CDR1 is LGHNA and CDR2 YSLEER. Trimming stripped 0 bases from V and 4 bases from J, with 8 bases between. CDR3 length: 14 residues. CDR3 bases: TGCGCCAGCAGCCAAGATAAGGGGTCAGATACGCAGTATTTT. It translates to CASSQDKGSDTQYF.

The chain is built from TRBV7-9 and TRBJ2-7; the D gene is possibly TRBD2 (5 bases). This CDR3 is 13 amino acids long. The germline CDR1 and CDR2 sequences are SEHNR and FQNEAQ (reference sequence). V was cut by 6 bases and J by 9 bases, with 18 bases left in between. The CDR3: CASSLTEVGGQYV. The DNA for the CDR3 is TGTGCCAGCAGTCTCACGGAGGTTGGCGGGCAGTACGTC.

In its sample, this clonotype was seen a few times. J is TRBJ1-5 and V is TRBV20-1; TRBD1 matches at 7 bases. Per the germline V gene, CDR1 is DFQATT and CDR2 is SNEGSKA (reference sequence). J lost 4 bases, V lost 3 bases, and 3 bases had no gene match. The CDR3 consists of 13 residues. CDR3 sequence: CSASGRGNQPQHF. CDR3 DNA: TGCAGTGCTAGCGGCAGGGGGAATCAGCCCCAGCATTTT.

Ten or more counts support this clonotype. The J gene is TRBJ1-4, the V gene TRBV29-1; D perhaps matches TRBD1 (5 bases). The germline V gene encodes CDR1 SQVTM and CDR2 ANQGSEA. V was shortened by 0 bases and J by 0 bases, with 20 bases between the two germline ends. This CDR3 has 19 amino acids. CDR3 region: CSVEDRPGRRVATNEKLFF. As DNA, the CDR3 is TGCAGCGTTGAAGATCGGCCAGGGAGGAGGGTGGCAACTAATGAAAAACTGTTTTTT.

This clonotype was observed a few times. The V call is TRBV6-6, the J call TRBJ2-7; either TRBD1 or TRBD2 may supply D (5 bases each). This CDR3 comprises 13 residues. Germline assignment: CDR1 MNHNY and CDR2 SVGAGI (reference sequence). V lost 4 bases and J lost 4, with 11 bases in between. The CDR3 nucleotides read TGTGCCAGCAGTTCGGGACCGAGATACGAGCAGTACGTC. Encoded protein: CASSSGPRYEQYV.

This clonotype was counted ten times or more. The rearrangement links TRBV29-1 to TRBJ2-7; D unresolved. Trimming took 5 bases from V and 6 from J, leaving 11 bases between them. The CDR3 spans 11 residues. Germline CDR1 and CDR2: SQVTM and ANQGSEA. DNA for the CDR3: TGCAGCGTTTTACGTGACGGCGAGCAGTACTTC. Translating gives CSVLRDGEQYF.